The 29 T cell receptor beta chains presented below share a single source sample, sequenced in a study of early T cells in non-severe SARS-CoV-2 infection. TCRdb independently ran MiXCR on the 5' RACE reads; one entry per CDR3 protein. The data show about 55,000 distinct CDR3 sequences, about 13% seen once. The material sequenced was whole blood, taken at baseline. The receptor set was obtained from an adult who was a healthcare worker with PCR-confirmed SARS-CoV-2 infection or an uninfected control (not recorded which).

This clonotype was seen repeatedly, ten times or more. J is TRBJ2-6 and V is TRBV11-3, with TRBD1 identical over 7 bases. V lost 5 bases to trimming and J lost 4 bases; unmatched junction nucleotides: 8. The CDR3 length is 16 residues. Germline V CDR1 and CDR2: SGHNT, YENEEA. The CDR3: CASSGQVAFGANVLTF. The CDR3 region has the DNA TGTGCCAGCAGCGGACAGGTAGCCTTCGGGGCCAACGTCCTGACTTTC.

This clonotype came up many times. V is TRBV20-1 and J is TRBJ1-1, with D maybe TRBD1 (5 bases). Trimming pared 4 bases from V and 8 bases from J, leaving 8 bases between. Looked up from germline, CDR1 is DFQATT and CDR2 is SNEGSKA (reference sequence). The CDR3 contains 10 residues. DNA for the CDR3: TGCAGTGCTACAGGGAGAGAAGCTTTCTTT. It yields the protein CSATGREAFF.

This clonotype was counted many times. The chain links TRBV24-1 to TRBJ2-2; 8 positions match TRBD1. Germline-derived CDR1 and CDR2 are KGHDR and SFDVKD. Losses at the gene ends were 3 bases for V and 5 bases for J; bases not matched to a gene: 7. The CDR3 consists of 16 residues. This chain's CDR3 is CATSDTRTGWTGELFF. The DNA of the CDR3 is TGTGCCACCAGTGATACCCGGACAGGGTGGACCGGGGAGCTGTTTTTT.

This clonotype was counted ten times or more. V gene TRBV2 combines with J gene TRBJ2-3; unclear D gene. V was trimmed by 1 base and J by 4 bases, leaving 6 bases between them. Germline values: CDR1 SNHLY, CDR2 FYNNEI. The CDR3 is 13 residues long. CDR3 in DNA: TGTGCCAGCAGTGAAGGGCATCCAGATACGCAGTATTTT. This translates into CASSEGHPDTQYF.

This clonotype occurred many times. For the CDR3, the DNA is TGTGCCATCAGTATGCGGGGGGTCGACGAGCAGTACTTC. It yields the protein CAISMRGVDEQYF. The chain has TRBV10-3 and TRBJ2-7; TRBD2 matches at 8 bases. Trimming cost V 5 bases and J 5 bases; bases outside gene matches: 5. This CDR3 region has 13 residues. Germline V gives CDR1 ENHRY, CDR2 SYGVKD.

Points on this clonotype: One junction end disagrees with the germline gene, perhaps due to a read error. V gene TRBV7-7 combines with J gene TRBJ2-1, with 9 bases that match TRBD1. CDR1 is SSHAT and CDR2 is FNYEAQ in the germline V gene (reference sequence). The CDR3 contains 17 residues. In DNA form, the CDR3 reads TGTGCTAGCAGCGCTTTACAGGGGGCGCTTACCTACAATGAGCAGTTCTTC. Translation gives CASSALQGALTYNEQFF. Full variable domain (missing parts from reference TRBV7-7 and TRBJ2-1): GAGVSQSPRYKVTKRGQDVTLRCDPISSHATLYWYQQALGQGPEFLTYFNYEAQPDKSGLPSDRFSAERPEGSISTLTIQRTEQRDSAMYRCASSALQGALTYNEQFFGPGTRLTVL.

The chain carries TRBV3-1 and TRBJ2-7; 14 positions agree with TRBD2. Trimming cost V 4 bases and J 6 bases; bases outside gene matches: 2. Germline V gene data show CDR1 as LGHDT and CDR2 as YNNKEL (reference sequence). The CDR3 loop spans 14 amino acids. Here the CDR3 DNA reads TGTGCCAGCAGCCCGGGACTAGCGGGAGCCGAGCAGTACTTC. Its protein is CASSPGLAGAEQYF.

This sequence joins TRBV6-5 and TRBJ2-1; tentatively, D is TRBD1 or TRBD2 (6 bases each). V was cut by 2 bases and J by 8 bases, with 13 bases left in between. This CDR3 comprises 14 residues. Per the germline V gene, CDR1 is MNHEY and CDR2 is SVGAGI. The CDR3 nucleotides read TGTGCCAGCAGTTACCAAGGGGGGAGCTATGAGCAGTTCTTC. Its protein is CASSYQGGSYEQFF.

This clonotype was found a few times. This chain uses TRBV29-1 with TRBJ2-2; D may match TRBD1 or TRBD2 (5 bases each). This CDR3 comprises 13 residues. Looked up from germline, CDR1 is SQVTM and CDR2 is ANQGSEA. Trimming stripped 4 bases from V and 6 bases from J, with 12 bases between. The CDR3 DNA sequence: TGCAGCGTTGGGAGGCCAGGGTCCGGGGAGCTGTTTTTT. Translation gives CSVGRPGSGELFF.

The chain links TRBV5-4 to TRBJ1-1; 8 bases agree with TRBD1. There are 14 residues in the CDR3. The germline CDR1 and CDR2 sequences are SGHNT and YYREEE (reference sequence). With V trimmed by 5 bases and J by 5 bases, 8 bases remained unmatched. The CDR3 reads CASRLQGGETEAFF. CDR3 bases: TGTGCCAGCAGGTTACAGGGGGGCGAGACTGAAGCTTTCTTT.

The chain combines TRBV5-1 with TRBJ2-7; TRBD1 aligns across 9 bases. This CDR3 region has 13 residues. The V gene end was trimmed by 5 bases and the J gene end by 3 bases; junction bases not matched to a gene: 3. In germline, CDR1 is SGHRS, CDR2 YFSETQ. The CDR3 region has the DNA TGCGCCAGCAGAGCGGGACAGGGCTACGAGCAGTACTTC. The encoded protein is CASRAGQGYEQYF.

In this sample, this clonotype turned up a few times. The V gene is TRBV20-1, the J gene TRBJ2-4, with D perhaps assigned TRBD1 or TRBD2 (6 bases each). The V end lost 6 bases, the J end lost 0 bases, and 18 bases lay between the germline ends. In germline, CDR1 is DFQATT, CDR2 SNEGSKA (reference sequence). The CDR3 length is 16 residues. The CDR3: CSAVPGARIAKNIQYF. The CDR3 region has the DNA TGCAGTGCCGTTCCGGGGGCCAGGATAGCCAAAAACATTCAGTACTTC.

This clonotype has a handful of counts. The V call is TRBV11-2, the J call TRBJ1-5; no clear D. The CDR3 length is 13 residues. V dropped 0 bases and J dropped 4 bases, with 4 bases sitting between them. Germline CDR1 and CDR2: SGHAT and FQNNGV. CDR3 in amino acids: CASSLEENQPQHF. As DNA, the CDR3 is TGTGCCAGCAGCTTAGAAGAGAATCAGCCCCAGCATTTT.

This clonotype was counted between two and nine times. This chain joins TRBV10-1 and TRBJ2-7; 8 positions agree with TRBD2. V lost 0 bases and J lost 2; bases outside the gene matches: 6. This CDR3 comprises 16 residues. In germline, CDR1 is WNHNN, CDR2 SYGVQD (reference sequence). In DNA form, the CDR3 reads TGCGCCAGCAGTGAGTCGGTAATAGCGGGGACCTACGAGCAGTACTTC. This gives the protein CASSESVIAGTYEQYF.

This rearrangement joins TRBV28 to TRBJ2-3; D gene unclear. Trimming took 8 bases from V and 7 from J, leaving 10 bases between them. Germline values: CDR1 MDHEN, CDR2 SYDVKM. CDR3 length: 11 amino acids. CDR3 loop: CASCREHTQYF. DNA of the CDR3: TGTGCCAGCTGTAGGGAACATACGCAGTATTTT.

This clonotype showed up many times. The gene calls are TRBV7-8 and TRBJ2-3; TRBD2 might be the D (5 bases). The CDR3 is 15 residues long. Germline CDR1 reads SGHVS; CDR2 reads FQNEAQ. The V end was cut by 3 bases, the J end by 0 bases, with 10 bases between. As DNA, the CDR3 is TGTGCCAGCAGCTTCGGACTCTCAAGCACAGATACGCAGTATTTT. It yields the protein CASSFGLSSTDTQYF.

The CDR3 reads CASSLTRGSGTDTQYF. CDR3 in DNA: TGTGCCAGCAGTTTAACTAGGGGATCTGGCACAGATACGCAGTATTTT. This chain joins TRBV27 and TRBJ2-3, with D perhaps given as TRBD1 or TRBD2 (5 bases each). The CDR3 spans 16 residues. Germline CDR1 and CDR2: MNHEY and SMNVEV (reference sequence). With 2 bases removed from V and 1 base from J, the gap between germline ends came to 13 bases.

The CDR3 coding sequence is TGTGCCAGCAGTCCTAGGGCTGGGGGGGACTACACTGAAGCTTTCTTT. Protein sequence: CASSPRAGGDYTEAFF. The chain combines TRBV27 with TRBJ1-1, with D perhaps matching TRBD1 (5 bases). In germline, CDR1 is MNHEY, CDR2 SMNVEV (reference sequence). This CDR3 spans 16 amino acids. The V gene lost 5 bases and the J gene lost 3 bases, with 19 bases spanning the gap.

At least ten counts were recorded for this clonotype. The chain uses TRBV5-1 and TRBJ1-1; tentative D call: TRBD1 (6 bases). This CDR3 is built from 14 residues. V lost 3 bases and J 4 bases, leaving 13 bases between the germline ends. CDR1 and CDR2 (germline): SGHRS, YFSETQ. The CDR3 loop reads CASSSRGSGTEAFF. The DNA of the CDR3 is TGCGCCAGCAGCTCTAGGGGGAGCGGCACTGAAGCTTTCTTT. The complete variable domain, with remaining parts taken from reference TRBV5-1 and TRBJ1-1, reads KAGVTQTPRYLIKTRGQQVTLSCSPISGHRSVSWYQQTPGQGLQFLFEYFSETQRNKGNFPGRFSGRQFSNSRSEMNVSTLELGDSALYLCASSSRGSGTEAFFGQGTRLTVV.

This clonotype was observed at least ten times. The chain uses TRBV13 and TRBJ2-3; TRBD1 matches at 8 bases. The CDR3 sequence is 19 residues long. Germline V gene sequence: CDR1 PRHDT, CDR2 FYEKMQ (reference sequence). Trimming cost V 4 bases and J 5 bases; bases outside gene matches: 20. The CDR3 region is CASSSYDPLQDREIDTQYF. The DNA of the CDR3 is TGTGCCAGCAGCTCCTACGACCCCCTCCAGGACAGGGAGATAGATACGCAGTATTTT.

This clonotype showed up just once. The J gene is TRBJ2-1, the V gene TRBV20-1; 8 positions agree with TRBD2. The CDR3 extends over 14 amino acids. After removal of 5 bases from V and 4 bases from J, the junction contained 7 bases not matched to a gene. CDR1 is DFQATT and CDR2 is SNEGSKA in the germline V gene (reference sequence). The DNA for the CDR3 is TGCAGTGCTTCAGCCGGGGGGGTTTACAATGAGCAGTTCTTC. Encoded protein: CSASAGGVYNEQFF.

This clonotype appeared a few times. The CDR3 is CASSELRGNQPQHF. The CDR3 DNA is TGTGCCAGCAGTGAACTCAGGGGAAATCAGCCCCAGCATTTT. This sequence joins TRBV2 and TRBJ1-5; D is perhaps TRBD1 (6 bases). CDR1 is SNHLY, CDR2 FYNNEI, per germline. With 2 bases removed from V and 4 bases from J, the gap between germline ends came to 9 bases. This CDR3 region has 14 residues.

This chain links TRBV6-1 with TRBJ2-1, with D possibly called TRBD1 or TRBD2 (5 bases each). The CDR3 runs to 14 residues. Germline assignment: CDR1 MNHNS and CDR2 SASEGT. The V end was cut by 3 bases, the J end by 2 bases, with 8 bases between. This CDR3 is CASSERGPYNEQFF. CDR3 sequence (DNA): TGTGCCAGCAGTGAGAGGGGCCCCTACAATGAGCAGTTCTTC.

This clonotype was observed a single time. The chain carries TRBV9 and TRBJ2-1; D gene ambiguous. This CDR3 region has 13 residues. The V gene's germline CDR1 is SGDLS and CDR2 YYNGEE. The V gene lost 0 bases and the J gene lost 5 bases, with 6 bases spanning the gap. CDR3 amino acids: CASSVVEDNEQFF. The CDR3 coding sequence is TGTGCCAGCAGCGTAGTCGAGGACAATGAGCAGTTCTTC.

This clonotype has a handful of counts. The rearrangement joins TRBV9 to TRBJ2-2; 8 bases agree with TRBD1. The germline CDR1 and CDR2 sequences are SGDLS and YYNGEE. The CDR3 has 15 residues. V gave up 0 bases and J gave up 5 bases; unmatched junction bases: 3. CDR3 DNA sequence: TGTGCCAGCAGCGTAGGGGACAGGTTAACCGGGGAGCTGTTTTTT. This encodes CASSVGDRLTGELFF.

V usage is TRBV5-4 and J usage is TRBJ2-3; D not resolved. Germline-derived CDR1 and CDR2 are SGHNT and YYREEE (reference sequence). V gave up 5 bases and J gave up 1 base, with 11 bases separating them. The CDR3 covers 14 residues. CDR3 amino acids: CASSYRGGTDTQYF. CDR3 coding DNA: TGTGCCAGCAGTTACCGAGGTGGCACAGATACGCAGTATTTT.

The CDR3 loop is CASSRRDEAGNTEAFF. The DNA of the CDR3 is TGTGCCAGCAGCCGCCGGGACGAGGCGGGGAACACTGAAGCTTTCTTT. The J gene is TRBJ1-1, the V gene TRBV7-2, with a tentative D call TRBD1 (5 bases). This CDR3 is 16 amino acids long. Germline CDR1 is SGHTA and CDR2 is FQGNSA. Trimming shortened V by 5 bases and J by 1 base, and 17 bases separated the two germline ends.

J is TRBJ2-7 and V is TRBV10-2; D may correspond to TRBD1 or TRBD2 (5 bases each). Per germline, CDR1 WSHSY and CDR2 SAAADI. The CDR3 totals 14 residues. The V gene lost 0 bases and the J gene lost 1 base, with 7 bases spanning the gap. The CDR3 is CASSESWGSYEQYF. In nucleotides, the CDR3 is TGCGCCAGCAGTGAGTCCTGGGGGTCCTACGAGCAGTACTTC.

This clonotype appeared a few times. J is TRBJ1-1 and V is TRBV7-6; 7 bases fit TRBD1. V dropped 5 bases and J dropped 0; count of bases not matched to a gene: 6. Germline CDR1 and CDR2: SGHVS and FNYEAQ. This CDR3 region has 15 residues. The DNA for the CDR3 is TGTGCCAGCAGCCCCGAAGGGGGCGTGAACACTGAAGCTTTCTTT. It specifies CASSPEGGVNTEAFF.